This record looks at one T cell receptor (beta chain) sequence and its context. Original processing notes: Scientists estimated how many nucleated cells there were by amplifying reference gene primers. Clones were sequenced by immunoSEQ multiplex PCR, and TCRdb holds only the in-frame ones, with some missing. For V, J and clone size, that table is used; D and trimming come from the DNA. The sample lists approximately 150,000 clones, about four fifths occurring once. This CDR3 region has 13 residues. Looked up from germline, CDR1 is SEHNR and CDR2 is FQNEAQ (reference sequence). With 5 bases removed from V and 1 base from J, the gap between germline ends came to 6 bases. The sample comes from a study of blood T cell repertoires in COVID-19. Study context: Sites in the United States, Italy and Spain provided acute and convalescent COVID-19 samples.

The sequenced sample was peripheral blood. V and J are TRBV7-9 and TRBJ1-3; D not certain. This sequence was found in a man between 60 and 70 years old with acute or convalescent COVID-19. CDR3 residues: CASSRVSGNTIYF. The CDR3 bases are TGTGCCAGCAGCCGCGTATCTGGAAACACCATATATTTT.